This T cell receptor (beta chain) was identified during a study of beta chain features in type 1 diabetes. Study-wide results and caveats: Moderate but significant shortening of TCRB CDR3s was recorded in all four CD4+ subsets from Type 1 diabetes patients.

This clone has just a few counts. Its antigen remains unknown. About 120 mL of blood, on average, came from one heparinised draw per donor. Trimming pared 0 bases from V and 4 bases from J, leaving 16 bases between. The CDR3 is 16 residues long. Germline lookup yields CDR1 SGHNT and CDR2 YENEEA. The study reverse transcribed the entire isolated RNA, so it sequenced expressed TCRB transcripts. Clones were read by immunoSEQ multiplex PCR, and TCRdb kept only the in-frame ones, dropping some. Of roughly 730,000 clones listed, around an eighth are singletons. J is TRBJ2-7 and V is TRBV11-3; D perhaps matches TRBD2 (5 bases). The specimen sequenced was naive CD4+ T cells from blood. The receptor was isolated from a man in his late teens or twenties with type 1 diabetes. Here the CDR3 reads CASSLDLEGAGYEQYF. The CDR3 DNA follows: TGTGCCAGCAGCTTAGATCTTGAGGGCGCAGGATACGAGCAGTACTTC.